These 19 T cell receptor beta chains share one sample of origin, sequenced in a study of cytomegalovirus exposure and HLA in healthy donors. PCR amplification relied on 60 Vbeta primers (plus 13 Jbeta primers). TCRdb's table, derived via immunoSEQ multiplex PCR, lists solely in-frame clones and lacks some. In the table there are 55,000 to 85,000 clones, less than 80% of which are singletons. The sequenced material came from PBMCs. The receptors were gathered from a woman aged 50 to 60 in good health and CMV-seronegative.

The chain uses TRBV18 and TRBJ2-7, with 8 bases that match TRBD1. The CDR3 has 13 residues. The V and J ends lost 3 bases and 11 bases, in that order; junction bases with no gene match: 9. The germline V gene encodes CDR1 KGHSH and CDR2 LQKENI. For the CDR3, the DNA is TGTGCCAGCTCACCGAACCCAGCGGACAGGGAGTACTTC. Translation gives CASSPNPADREYF. Drawing the rest from reference TRBV18 and TRBJ2-7, the complete variable domain is NAGVMQNPRHLVRRRGQEARLRCSPMKGHSHVYWYRQLPEEGLKFMVYLQKENIIDESGMPKERFSAEFPKEGPSILRIQQVVRGDSAAYFCASSPNPADREYFGPGTRLTVT.

The chain carries TRBV19 and TRBJ2-7; maybe TRBD1 (6 bases). This CDR3 contains 14 residues. The germline gives CDR1 LNHDA, CDR2 SQIVND (reference sequence). V shed 9 bases and J shed 3 bases, with 18 bases lying between them. DNA for the CDR3: TGTGCCAGCCGAGAACAGGGATCCAGCTACGAGCAGTACTTC. This translates into CASREQGSSYEQYF.

Within the sample, this clone is medium-sized. The rearrangement joins TRBV21-1 to TRBJ1-1; the listed D gene, TRBD1, was not tested against the DNA. TRBV21-1 is a listed pseudogene. CDR3 size: 14 residues. The CDR3 loop is CASTLQGRGTEAFF. The CDR3 bases are TGTGCCAGCACCTTACAGGGCAGGGGCACTGAAGCTTTCTTT.

This rearrangement joins TRBV5-4 to TRBJ2-3; 11 bases are a match to TRBD2. Germline CDR1 is SGHNT and CDR2 is YYREEE (reference sequence). J was trimmed by 3 bases and V by 0 bases; bases with no gene match: 0. This CDR3 is built from 15 residues. The CDR3 nucleotides are TGTGCCAGCAGCTTGGGACTAGCGGGGACAGATACGCAGTATTTT. Protein product: CASSLGLAGTDTQYF.

CDR3 bases: TGTGCCAGTAGTAGATTGGACCAGGGAGGCTATGATGGCTACACCTTC. Translation: CASSRLDQGGYDGYTF. The chain uses TRBV19 and TRBJ1-2; D is perhaps TRBD1 (5 bases). Germline CDR1 reads LNHDA; CDR2 reads SQIVND (reference sequence). V was cut by 4 bases and J by 6 bases, with 21 bases left in between. This CDR3 contains 16 residues.

The chain uses TRBV5-6 and TRBJ2-1; 9 nucleotides align to TRBD2. Germline V CDR1 and CDR2: SGHDT, YYEEEE. The V segment lost 0 bases and the J segment 5 bases; nucleotides outside the gene matches: 3. This CDR3 has 15 amino acids. CDR3: CASSLGLAANNEQFF. The CDR3 nucleotides read TGTGCCAGCAGCTTGGGACTAGCGGCAAACAATGAGCAGTTCTTC.

The chain carries TRBV5-1 and TRBJ1-1; maybe TRBD1 (6 bases). The V gene lost 0 bases and the J gene lost 4 bases, with 13 bases spanning the gap. This CDR3 is built from 15 residues. Germline assignment: CDR1 SGHRS and CDR2 YFSETQ. CDR3 coding DNA: TGCGCCAGCAGCTTGGGGGGAACAGGGAGCACTGAAGCTTTCTTT. Protein sequence: CASSLGGTGSTEAFF.

The chain combines TRBV7-2 with TRBJ2-3; 13 bases fit TRBD2. J lost 5 bases, V lost 5 bases, and 7 bases had no gene match. This CDR3 is 16 amino acids long. Per germline, CDR1 SGHTA and CDR2 FQGNSA. CDR3 coding DNA: TGTGCCAGCAGCCATGGACTAGCGGGAGCGGGAGATACGCAGTATTTT. Translation gives CASSHGLAGAGDTQYF.

This sequence joins TRBV12-5 and TRBJ1-3; the match to TRBD1 covers 7 bases. Germline V gives CDR1 LGHNT, CDR2 FRNRAP. The V and J ends lost 6 bases and 2 bases, in that order; junction bases with no gene match: 10. The CDR3 consists of 16 residues. The CDR3 DNA reads TGTGCTAGTGGCCCCGCACAGGGGCTGGCTGGAAACACCATATATTTT. Amino acid sequence: CASGPAQGLAGNTIYF.

This clone appeared a few times. The chain has TRBV7-2 and TRBJ2-6; D not certain. V was trimmed by 2 bases and J by 0 bases, leaving 8 bases between them. The germline V gene has CDR1 SGHTA and CDR2 FQGNSA. The CDR3 totals 16 residues. The CDR3 DNA reads TGTGCCAGCAGCTTATCCAGGATCTCTGGGGCCAACGTCCTGACTTTC. This gives the protein CASSLSRISGANVLTF.

The chain is built from TRBV5-1 and TRBJ1-4, with 8 bases matching TRBD1. Germline V gene data show CDR1 as SGHRS and CDR2 as YFSETQ. With V trimmed by 0 bases and J by 8 bases, 3 bases remained unmatched. The CDR3 has 14 residues. CDR3 amino acids: CASSLAGQVEKLFF. CDR3 nucleotides: TGCGCCAGCAGCTTGGCGGGACAGGTAGAAAAACTGTTTTTT.

In the case of this clone: The junction and the germline gene differ at one end; a read error may be behind it. The chain carries TRBV2 and TRBJ2-3; a possible D gene is TRBD2 (6 bases). The CDR3 has 13 amino acids. Germline V lookup: CDR1 SNHLY, CDR2 FYNNEI. The CDR3 nucleotides are TGTGCCAGCAGTGGGCCGGGACTGCCTCATCCTACTTTT. Translated: CASSGPGLPHPTF.

A single count supports this clone. This chain links TRBV10-3 with TRBJ2-7; 11 nucleotides agree with TRBD1. J lost 5 bases, V lost 6 bases, and 9 bases had no gene match. Germline CDR1 reads ENHRY; CDR2 reads SYGVKD. CDR3 size: 15 residues. This chain's CDR3 is CAISGLGTGGNEQYF. Written as DNA, the CDR3 is TGTGCCATCAGCGGCCTCGGGACAGGGGGAAACGAGCAGTACTTC.

This clone was picked up a small number of times. The gene calls are TRBV9 and TRBJ2-2, with 8 bases aligning to TRBD2. Germline trimming cut 2 bases from V and 3 bases from J; bases unmatched to any gene: 3. This CDR3 is 15 amino acids long. CDR1 and CDR2 (germline): SGDLS, YYNGEE. The CDR3 DNA follows: TGTGCCAGCAGCGTTAGCGGGACCTACACCGGGGAGCTGTTTTTT. Translated: CASSVSGTYTGELFF.

V and J are TRBV23-1 and TRBJ2-3, with D possibly TRBD1 on 5 matching bases. TRBV23-1 is flagged as an ORF with uncertain function. V lost 5 bases and J lost 2, with 8 bases in between. This CDR3 region has 13 residues. The chain's CDR3 is CASSTGFTDTQYF. The CDR3 DNA sequence: TGCGCCAGCAGTACAGGATTCACAGATACGCAGTATTTT.

In its sample, this clone was seen once. The rearrangement uses TRBV10-1 and TRBJ1-4; D is unclear. CDR1 and CDR2 from the germline V gene are WNHNN and SYGVQD (reference sequence). CDR3 length: 15 residues. The ends were cut back, 1 base at V and 8 bases at J, with 14 bases in the middle. The CDR3 nucleotides are TGCGCCAGCAGTGAGTTGGGTGGACTCAGGGAAAAACTGTTTTTT. This translates into CASSELGGLREKLFF.

This clone was counted only a few times. The genes are TRBV2 and TRBJ1-5; D call uncertain. The CDR3 loop spans 15 amino acids. Germline CDR1 SNHLY, CDR2 FYNNEI. With 6 bases removed from V and 0 bases from J, the gap between germline ends came to 12 bases. CDR3 sequence reads: CASRAGLYSNQPQHF. CDR3 nucleotides: TGTGCCAGCAGGGCAGGACTCTATAGCAATCAGCCCCAGCATTTT.

The chain uses TRBV29-1 and TRBJ2-1, with 13 positions matching TRBD2. This CDR3 comprises 14 residues. The germline gives CDR1 SQVTM, CDR2 ANQGSEA. V lost 7 bases and J lost 9; bases outside the gene matches: 9. The CDR3 sequence is CSGGGLAGVSEQFF. The CDR3 bases are TGCAGCGGGGGTGGACTAGCGGGAGTCAGTGAGCAGTTCTTC.

This clone occurred many times. This chain uses TRBV6-6 with TRBJ1-4; D remains unclear. Between the trimmed V and J ends, which lost 1 base and 8 bases, there was a span of 14 bases. The CDR3 is made up of 15 amino acids. CDR1 is MNHNY and CDR2 is SVGAGI in the germline V gene (reference sequence). DNA of the CDR3: TGTGCCAGCAGTTACTATGGGAGCAGCAGCGAAAAACTGTTTTTT. This translates into CASSYYGSSSEKLFF.